This T cell receptor beta chain comes out of a study of cytomegalovirus exposure and HLA in healthy donors. The PCR made use of 60 Vbeta and 13 Jbeta primers. Measured with immunoSEQ multiplex PCR; TCRdb has only the in-frame clones, and not every one. Found here are approximately 100,000 clones, 76% of them singletons; the top ten hold about 4.3%. The CDR3 sequence is 14 residues long. Germline-derived CDR1 and CDR2 are SGHRS and YFSETQ. V lost 4 bases, J lost 4 bases, and 14 bases lay in between. To note about this clone: Its antigen is undetermined.

Study-level points and caveats: The analysis excluded some indistinguishable V segments, including TRBV6-2 and TRBV6-3.

The sequence was obtained from a man aged 35 to 55 in good health and CMV-seronegative. Sequencing used PBMCs. The V and J genes are TRBV5-1 and TRBJ2-5; maybe TRBD2 (7 bases). The CDR3 loop is CASSRHREGETQYF. DNA of the CDR3: TGCGCCAGCAGCCGACACAGGGAGGGAGAGACCCAGTACTTC.